A selection of T cell receptor beta chains follows, all from one sample in a study of blood T cell repertoires in COVID-19. Generated by immunoSEQ multiplex PCR, the TCRdb table keeps only in-frame clones and is missing some. This sample has about 59,000 clones; 81% occur once, and the top ten carry under 30%. The sequencing sample was made of peripheral blood. The receptors shown here come from a woman of 80 years or more with active or convalescent COVID-19. The CDR3 runs from the conserved cysteine through the conserved F or W. D genes are given only for firm matches. Only some rows state a clone size, as once, few, many or a class for expanded clones.

>TRBD1|TRBJ2-1|.|TRBV27
CASSLFTGGVYNEQFF
TGTGCCAGCAGTTTATTTACAGGGGGCGTCTACAATGAGCAGTTCTTC
>.|TRBJ2-1|.|TRBV21-1
CASSKDPSGGYEQFF
TGTGCCAGCAGCAAAGACCCTAGCGGGGGGTATGAGCAGTTCTTC
>TRBD2|TRBJ2-4|.|TRBV5-6
CASSATSWSKNIQYF
TGTGCCAGCAGCGCGACTAGCTGGTCCAAAAACATTCAGTACTTC
>.|TRBJ1-5|.|TRBV18
CASSPSGSVAQPQHF
TGTGCCAGCTCACCATCGGGGAGCGTCGCTCAGCCCCAGCATTTT
>.|TRBJ1-2|.|TRBV20-1
CSASLKAGTNYGYTF
TGCAGTGCTAGTTTAAAGGCAGGGACAAACTATGGCTACACCTTC
>TRBD1|TRBJ2-7|.|TRBV6-2/TRBV6-3
CASSSPGTGAAEQYF
TGTGCCAGCAGTTCCCCCGGGACAGGGGCCGCCGAGCAGTACTTC
>.|TRBJ2-1|.|TRBV11-2
CASSLIYEQFF
TGTGCCAGCAGCTTAATCTATGAGCAGTTCTTC
>.|TRBJ1-1|.|TRBV5-1
CASSFKNTEAFF
TGCGCCAGCAGCTTCAAGAACACTGAAGCTTTCTTT
>.|TRBJ1-1|.|TRBV4-3
CASSQDSSGTEAFF
TGCGCCAGCAGCCAAGATTCTTCCGGCACTGAAGCTTTCTTT
>.|TRBJ2-5|.|TRBV11-3
CASSLQGYQETQYF
TGTGCCAGCAGCCTGCAGGGGTACCAAGAGACCCAGTACTTC
>.|TRBJ2-7|.|TRBV5-1
CASSFSQGGEQYF
TGCGCCAGCAGCTTTTCTCAGGGGGGAGAGCAGTACTTC
>.|TRBJ2-3|.|TRBV29-1
CSVEDTFDTQYF
TGCAGCGTTGAAGATACATTCGATACGCAGTATTTT
>TRBD2|TRBJ2-3|.|TRBV27
CASSLEAGTSGVGNTQYF
TGTGCCAGCAGTTTAGAGGCCGGGACTAGCGGGGTAGGGAATACGCAGTATTTT
>.|TRBJ1-5|.|TRBV7-6
CASSPWGGGQPQHF
TGTGCCAGCAGCCCTTGGGGGGGAGGTCAGCCCCAGCATTTT
>.|TRBJ2-7|.|TRBV6-2/TRBV6-3
CASSNTRSYEQYF
TGTGCCAGCAGTAATACCAGGTCGTACGAGCAGTACTTC
>.|TRBJ2-7|many|TRBV4-3
CASSQGTDMGHYEQYF
TGCGCCAGCAGCCAAGGGACCGACATGGGGCACTACGAGCAGTACTTC
>.|TRBJ1-5|.|TRBV6-5
CASSYSGSRQPQHF
TGTGCCAGCAGTTACTCGGGGAGCAGGCAGCCCCAGCATTTT
>.|TRBJ1-3|.|TRBV6-5
CASKGDLTGNTIYF
TGTGCCAGCAAAGGGGACTTAACTGGAAACACCATATATTTT
>.|TRBJ1-5|.|TRBV19
CASMMEGRLENQPQHF
TGTGCCAGTATGATGGAGGGGCGGTTGGAAAATCAGCCCCAGCATTTT
>.|TRBJ1-1|.|TRBV7-9
CASSRIREDTEAFF
TGTGCCAGCAGCCGTATCCGGGAGGACACTGAAGCTTTCTTT
>.|TRBJ1-2|.|TRBV24-1
CATRTDGYTF
TGTGCCACCAGAACGGATGGCTACACCTTC
>TRBD2|TRBJ2-5|once|TRBV5-1
CASSLMSGGETQYF
TGCGCCAGCAGCTTGATGAGCGGGGGTGAGACCCAGTACTTC
>TRBD1|TRBJ1-1|.|TRBV5-1
CASSPGQGAPDEAFF
TGCGCCAGCAGCCCAGGACAGGGGGCGCCCGATGAAGCTTTCTTT
>TRBD1|TRBJ2-7|.|TRBV5-1
CASSTGQVYEQYF
TGCGCCAGCAGCACGGGACAGGTCTACGAGCAGTACTTC
>.|TRBJ2-2|.|TRBV7-7
CASSLIGGPNTGELFF
TGTGCTAGCAGCTTAATTGGCGGTCCGAACACCGGGGAGCTGTTTTTT
>.|TRBJ1-4|.|TRBV28
CASSLPRAEEKLFF
TGTGCCAGCAGTTTGCCCAGGGCCGAGGAAAAACTGTTTTTT
>.|TRBJ1-2|.|TRBV5-1
CASSPGGGAPNYGYTF
TGCGCCAGCAGCCCTGGAGGGGGGGCGCCTAACTATGGCTACACCTTC
>.|TRBJ1-1|.|TRBV20-1
CSAVHGTEAFF
TGCAGTGCCGTTCACGGTACTGAAGCTTTCTTT
>.|TRBJ1-2|few|TRBV5-1
CASSLGGQRDGYTF
TGCGCCAGCAGCTTGGGGGGGCAAAGGGATGGCTACACCTTC
>.|TRBJ2-2|few|TRBV28
CASREGDGELFF
TGTGCCAGCAGAGAGGGGGACGGGGAGCTGTTTTTT
>TRBD2|TRBJ2-7|.|TRBV5-1
CASSLFQAGYEQYF
TGCGCCAGCAGCTTGTTCCAAGCGGGATACGAGCAGTACTTC
>TRBD2|TRBJ2-5|.|TRBV14
CASSQPGLAKETQYF
TGTGCCAGCAGCCAGCCGGGACTAGCGAAAGAGACCCAGTACTTC
>.|TRBJ2-1|.|TRBV7-3
CASSLLAVSYNEQFF
TGTGCCAGCAGCTTATTAGCGGTCTCCTACAATGAGCAGTTCTTC
>TRBD1|TRBJ2-7|.|TRBV7-8
CASSLGTGGFNEQYF
TGTGCCAGCAGCTTGGGGACAGGGGGCTTCAACGAGCAGTACTTC
>TRBD2|TRBJ2-4|.|TRBV7-2
CASSASGKNIQYF
TGTGCCAGCAGCGCTAGCGGTAAAAACATTCAGTACTTC
>TRBD2|TRBJ2-3|.|TRBV5-4
CASSLLGVGGGNTDTQYF
TGTGCCAGCAGCTTGTTGGGCGTGGGCGGGGGGAACACAGATACGCAGTATTTT
>.|TRBJ1-2|once|TRBV4-1
CASSQDRGPYGYTF
TGCGCCAGCAGCCAAGATCGAGGGCCCTATGGCTACACCTTC
>.|TRBJ1-1|.|TRBV5-5
CASSLFRANTEAFF
TGTGCCAGCAGCTTGTTCAGGGCGAACACTGAAGCTTTCTTT
>.|TRBJ2-3|.|TRBV12-3/TRBV12-4
CASSWGLTDTQYF
TGTGCCAGCAGTTGGGGGCTGACAGATACGCAGTATTTT
>.|TRBJ2-3|.|TRBV5-1
CASSLAGDPQLTQYF
TGCGCCAGCAGCTTGGCAGGGGACCCCCAGTTGACGCAGTATTTT
>TRBD1|TRBJ2-3|.|TRBV7-7
CASSSGTGGTDTQYF
TGTGCTAGCAGTTCCGGGACAGGGGGGACAGATACGCAGTATTTT
>.|TRBJ1-4|.|TRBV12-3/TRBV12-4
CASTGGSEKLFF
TGTGCCAGCACAGGAGGGAGTGAAAAACTGTTTTTT
>.|TRBJ1-6|.|TRBV11-2
CASSPPTAEGGSPLHF
TGTGCCAGCAGCCCTCCGACGGCAGAAGGAGGTTCACCCCTCCACTTT